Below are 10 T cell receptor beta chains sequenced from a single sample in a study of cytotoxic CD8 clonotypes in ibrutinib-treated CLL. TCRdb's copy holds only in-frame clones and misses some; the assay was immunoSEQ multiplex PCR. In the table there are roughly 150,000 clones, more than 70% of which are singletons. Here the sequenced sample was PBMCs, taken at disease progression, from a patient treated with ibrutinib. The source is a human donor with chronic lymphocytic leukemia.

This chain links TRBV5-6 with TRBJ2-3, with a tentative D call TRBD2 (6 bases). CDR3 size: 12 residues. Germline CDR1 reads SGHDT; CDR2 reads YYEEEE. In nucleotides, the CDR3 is TGTGCTGCGGGGACCCTCACAGATACGCAGTATTTT. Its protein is CAAGTLTDTQYF.

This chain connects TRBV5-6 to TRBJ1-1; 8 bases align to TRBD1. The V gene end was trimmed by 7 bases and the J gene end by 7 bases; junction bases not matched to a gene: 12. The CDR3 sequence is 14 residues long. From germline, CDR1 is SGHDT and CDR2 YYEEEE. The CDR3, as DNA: TGTGCCAGCGCCGATCCCGGGACAGGTATTGAAGCTTTCTTT. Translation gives CASADPGTGIEAFF.

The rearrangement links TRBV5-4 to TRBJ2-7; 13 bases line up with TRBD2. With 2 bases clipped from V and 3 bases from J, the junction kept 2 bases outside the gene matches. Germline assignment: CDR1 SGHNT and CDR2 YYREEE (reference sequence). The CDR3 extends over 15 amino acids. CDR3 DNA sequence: TGTGCCAGCAGCTTTGGACTAGCGGGAGTCTACGAGCAGTACTTC. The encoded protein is CASSFGLAGVYEQYF.

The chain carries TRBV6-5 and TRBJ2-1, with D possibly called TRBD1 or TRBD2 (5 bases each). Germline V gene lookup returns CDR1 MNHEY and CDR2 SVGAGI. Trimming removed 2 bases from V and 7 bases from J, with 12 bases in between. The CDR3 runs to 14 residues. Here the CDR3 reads CASSYNGAVNEQFF. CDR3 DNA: TGTGCCAGCAGTTACAACGGGGCCGTGAATGAGCAGTTCTTC.

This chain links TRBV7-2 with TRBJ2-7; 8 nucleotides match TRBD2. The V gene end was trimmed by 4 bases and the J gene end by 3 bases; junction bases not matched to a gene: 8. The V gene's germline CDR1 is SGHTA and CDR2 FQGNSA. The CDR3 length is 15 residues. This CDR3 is CASSWPGRGVYEQYF. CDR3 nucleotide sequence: TGTGCCAGCAGCTGGCCCGGGAGGGGAGTCTACGAGCAGTACTTC.

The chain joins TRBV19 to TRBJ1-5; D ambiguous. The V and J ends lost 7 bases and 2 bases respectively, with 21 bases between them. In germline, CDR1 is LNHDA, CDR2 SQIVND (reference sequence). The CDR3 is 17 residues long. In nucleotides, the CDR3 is TGTGCCAGTAACTCCCCCGGCACAAAGGTCGGCAATCAGCCCCAGCATTTT. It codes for CASNSPGTKVGNQPQHF.

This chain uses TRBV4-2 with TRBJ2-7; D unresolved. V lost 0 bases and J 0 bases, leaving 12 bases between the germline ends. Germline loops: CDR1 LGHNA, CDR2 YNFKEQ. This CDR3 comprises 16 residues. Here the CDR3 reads CASSQETTGSSYEQYF. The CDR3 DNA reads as TGTGCCAGCAGCCAAGAAACTACGGGTAGCTCCTACGAGCAGTACTTC.

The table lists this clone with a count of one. CDR3 protein: CAWSPGPINQPQHF. The CDR3, as DNA: TGTGCCTGGAGTCCCGGGCCGATCAATCAGCCCCAGCATTTT. The chain employs TRBV30 and TRBJ1-5; no clear D gene. The CDR3 has 14 amino acids. V was cut by 2 bases and J by 3 bases, with 11 bases left in between. The germline V gene has CDR1 GTSNPN and CDR2 SVGIG (reference sequence).

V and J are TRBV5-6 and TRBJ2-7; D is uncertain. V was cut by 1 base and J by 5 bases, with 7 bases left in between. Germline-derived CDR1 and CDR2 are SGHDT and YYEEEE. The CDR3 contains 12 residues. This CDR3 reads CASSLIFNEQYF. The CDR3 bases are TGTGCCAGCAGCTTGATTTTCAACGAGCAGTACTTC.

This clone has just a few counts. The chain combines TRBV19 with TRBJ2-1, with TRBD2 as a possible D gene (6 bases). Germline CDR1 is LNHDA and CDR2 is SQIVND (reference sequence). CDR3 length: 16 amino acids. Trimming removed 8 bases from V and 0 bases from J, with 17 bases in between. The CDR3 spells CASGLPGTHSYNEQFF. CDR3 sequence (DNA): TGTGCCAGTGGCCTGCCTGGGACTCACTCCTACAATGAGCAGTTCTTC.